This passage covers 22 T cell receptor beta chains from one sample sequenced in a study of T cells in Graves' hyperthyroidism and ophthalmopathy. Amplification targeted TCR beta CDR3 regions from RNA transcripts. First-round RT-PCR targeting the TCR CDR3 was performed with the HTBI primer set. One entry per CDR3 protein, called by TCRdb with MiXCR from the multiplex PCR reads. The table has hundreds of thousands of distinct CDR3 sequences, roughly 14% seen once. Sequenced: blood. Receptor source: a woman aged 40 to 50 with Graves' ophthalmopathy.

This clonotype was found many times. The CDR3 region has the DNA TGCGCCAGCAGCTTGGTAGCGGGAGTTTACGAGCAGTACTTC. It codes for CASSLVAGVYEQYF. The chain joins TRBV5-1 to TRBJ2-7, with 9 bases fitting TRBD2. This CDR3 comprises 14 residues. From germline, CDR1 is SGHRS and CDR2 YFSETQ. Trimming took 0 bases from V and 4 from J; bases not matched to a gene: 2.

The chain joins TRBV28 to TRBJ2-7; D perhaps matches TRBD2 (5 bases). The CDR3 is 16 amino acids. Trimming pared 4 bases from V and 6 bases from J, leaving 22 bases between. Germline V lookup: CDR1 MDHEN, CDR2 SYDVKM. As DNA, the CDR3 is TGTGCCAGCAGTTCGAGTGAACCGGCTAGCCGAGCCGAGCAGTACTTC. It translates to CASSSSEPASRAEQYF.

The chain links TRBV20-1 to TRBJ2-2; a weak D match, TRBD2 (6 bases). The CDR3 spans 13 residues. The ends were cut back, 6 bases at V and 2 bases at J, with 10 bases in the middle. Germline-derived CDR1 and CDR2 are DFQATT and SNEGSKA (reference sequence). In nucleotides, the CDR3 is TGCAGTGCCCCGCGGGGCAACACCGGGGAGCTGTTTTTT. Amino acid sequence: CSAPRGNTGELFF.

This clonotype was counted ten times or more. The V call is TRBV15, the J call TRBJ1-2, with unresolved D. CDR3 length: 17 residues. V lost 1 base and J 7 bases, leaving 22 bases between the germline ends. Germline loops: CDR1 LNHNV, CDR2 YYDKDF (reference sequence). CDR3 residues: CATSRAVDRAITGGYTF. The CDR3 DNA sequence: TGTGCCACCAGCAGAGCCGTGGACCGAGCAATTACTGGTGGCTACACCTTC. Together with reference TRBV15 and TRBJ1-2, the CDR3 gives the full variable domain: DAMVIQNPRYQVTQFGKPVTLSCSQTLNHNVMYWYQQKSSQAPKLLFHYYDKDFNNEADTPDNFQSRRPNTSFCFLDIRSPGLGDTAMYLCATSRAVDRAITGGYTFGSGTRLTVV.

The chain carries TRBV27 and TRBJ1-6; 8 bases agree with TRBD1. With V trimmed by 3 bases and J by 9 bases, 7 bases remained unmatched. Germline values: CDR1 MNHEY, CDR2 SMNVEV (reference sequence). The CDR3 spans 15 residues. The CDR3 loop reads CASSLSGTGGSPLHF. The CDR3 DNA is TGTGCCAGCAGTTTGTCCGGGACAGGCGGTTCACCCCTCCACTTT.

This clonotype has only a few counts. The chain carries TRBV6-1 and TRBJ2-7, with D hard to call. The germline V gene encodes CDR1 MNHNS and CDR2 SASEGT. This CDR3 region has 14 residues. The V gene lost 8 bases and the J gene lost 3 bases, with 17 bases spanning the gap. CDR3 nucleotide sequence: TGTGCCAGCCGCCCCGGGTGGCAGATCTACGAGCAGTACTTC. Its protein product is CASRPGWQIYEQYF.

This clonotype was recorded at least ten times. This rearrangement joins TRBV7-9 to TRBJ2-2; the D gene is possibly TRBD1 (5 bases). Trimming took 6 bases from V and 5 from J, leaving 16 bases between them. In germline, CDR1 is SEHNR, CDR2 FQNEAQ (reference sequence). This CDR3 has 15 residues. The CDR3 protein is CASRLIGAPTGELFF. The CDR3 coding sequence is TGTGCCAGCAGACTCATTGGGGCACCGACCGGGGAGCTGTTTTTT.

This clonotype was picked up many times. The chain couples TRBV12-3 or TRBV12-4 to TRBJ2-5; D gene unclear. The CDR3 loop spans 13 amino acids. V was cut by 6 bases and J by 0 bases, with 8 bases left in between. CDR3 protein: CASSLRYQETQYF. The DNA of the CDR3 is TGTGCCAGCAGCTTGCGGTACCAAGAGACCCAGTACTTC.

This clonotype was counted ten times or more. The chain carries TRBV4-2 and TRBJ1-1; a possible D gene is TRBD1 (5 bases). Between the trimmed V and J ends, which lost 0 bases and 6 bases, there was a span of 11 bases. CDR3 length: 14 residues. Germline CDR1 is LGHNA and CDR2 is YNFKEQ. CDR3 sequence: CASSQDQGSAEAFF. The CDR3 DNA reads as TGTGCCAGCAGCCAAGATCAGGGAAGCGCTGAAGCTTTCTTT.

This clonotype was detected many times. The chain employs TRBV7-2 and TRBJ2-5; a possible D gene is TRBD2 (5 bases). CDR3 length: 12 residues. With 8 bases removed from V and 4 bases from J, the gap between germline ends came to 11 bases. CDR1 and CDR2 from the germline V gene are SGHTA and FQGNSA. In DNA form, the CDR3 reads TGTGCCAGCGGCAACCGGGGAGAGACCCAGTACTTC. This translates into CASGNRGETQYF.

This clonotype was counted at least ten times. The genes are TRBV7-9 and TRBJ1-1; tentatively, D is TRBD1 (5 bases). Germline CDR1 and CDR2: SEHNR and FQNEAQ (reference sequence). V was trimmed by 1 base and J by 11 bases, leaving 11 bases between them. The CDR3 length is 12 residues. The CDR3 DNA follows: TGTGCCAGCAGCTTAGAAGGGGCGGACGCTTTCTTT. Translating it yields CASSLEGADAFF.

This clonotype was recorded many times. The V and J genes are TRBV7-8 and TRBJ1-1; TRBD1 is a possible D gene (6 bases). The V end lost 4 bases, the J end lost 5 bases, and 14 bases lay between the germline ends. Germline assignment: CDR1 SGHVS and CDR2 FQNEAQ. The CDR3 totals 14 residues. CDR3 residues: CASSSHKGGTEAFF. CDR3 sequence (DNA): TGTGCCAGCAGCTCCCACAAAGGGGGTACTGAAGCTTTCTTT.

The chain has TRBV20-1 and TRBJ2-1; 7 positions match TRBD2. Per the germline V gene, CDR1 is DFQATT and CDR2 is SNEGSKA (reference sequence). With V trimmed by 2 bases and J by 4 bases, 5 bases remained unmatched. CDR3 length: 14 residues. The CDR3 region has the DNA TGCAGTGCTAGACGGACTAGTCGGTACAATGAGCAGTTCTTC. Translated, it gives CSARRTSRYNEQFF.

The V gene is TRBV6-2 or TRBV6-3, the J gene TRBJ2-1; D is unclear. The CDR3 contains 15 residues. Germline V gene sequence: CDR1 MNHEY, CDR2 SVGEGT. Trimming removed 2 bases from V and 9 bases from J, with 17 bases in between. CDR3 sequence: CASSYLLSGILEQFF. CDR3 in DNA: TGTGCCAGCAGTTACCTCTTGTCTGGTATCCTTGAGCAGTTCTTC.

This clonotype was counted at least ten times. CDR3 loop: CSASGQAVDYQETQYF. The CDR3 bases are TGCAGTGCATCAGGGCAGGCCGTAGATTACCAAGAGACCCAGTACTTC. The chain uses TRBV20-1 and TRBJ2-5; possible D gene TRBD1, 5 bases. The germline V gene encodes CDR1 DFQATT and CDR2 SNEGSKA (reference sequence). V was cut by 6 bases and J by 0 bases, with 20 bases left in between. CDR3 length equals 16 residues.

This clonotype was counted only a few times. The chain carries TRBV19 and TRBJ2-7, with D perhaps matching TRBD1 (6 bases). The CDR3 is made up of 15 amino acids. Germline values: CDR1 LNHDA, CDR2 SQIVND (reference sequence). Trimming took off 1 base at V and 2 bases at J, with 12 bases between the two ends. The CDR3 DNA follows: TGTGCCAGTAGTATAGCGGGACATCTCCCCTACGAGCAGTACTTC. This translates into CASSIAGHLPYEQYF.

Many counts were recorded for this clonotype. This chain links TRBV24-1 with TRBJ2-7; 10 bases are a match to TRBD2. Germline CDR1 is KGHDR and CDR2 is SFDVKD. This CDR3 contains 14 residues. The V gene end was trimmed by 9 bases and the J gene end by 5 bases; junction bases not matched to a gene: 9. The CDR3 coding sequence is TGTGCCACCGCAGCGGGAGGGCCCTTTGACGAGCAGTACTTC. Amino acid sequence: CATAAGGPFDEQYF.

The chain combines TRBV6-1 with TRBJ1-1; weak D call: TRBD1 (6 bases). CDR1 MNHNS and CDR2 SASEGT come from the germline V gene. The length of the CDR3 is 15 residues. The V gene lost 3 bases and the J gene lost 0 bases, with 11 bases spanning the gap. CDR3 DNA sequence: TGTGCCAGCAGTGAGAGGGACATCATGAACACTGAAGCTTTCTTT. Protein product: CASSERDIMNTEAFF.

This clonotype was seen repeatedly, ten times or more. V gene TRBV5-1 combines with J gene TRBJ1-1; D gene ambiguous. Germline V gene sequence: CDR1 SGHRS, CDR2 YFSETQ. CDR3 length equals 14 residues. V gave up 0 bases and J gave up 1 base, with 7 bases separating them. CDR3 protein: CASSLEASNTEAFF. DNA of the CDR3: TGCGCCAGCAGCTTGGAGGCATCGAACACTGAAGCTTTCTTT.

The chain joins TRBV12-3 or TRBV12-4 to TRBJ2-7; 7 bases are shared with TRBD2. After removal of 5 bases from V and 4 bases from J, the junction contained 5 bases not matched to a gene. This CDR3 has 13 amino acids. CDR3 amino acids: CASSEGLKYEQYF. CDR3 coding DNA: TGTGCCAGCAGTGAGGGACTAAAATACGAGCAGTACTTC.

This clonotype was counted at least ten times. This chain joins TRBV6-1 and TRBJ2-7; D unresolved. Trimming shortened V by 1 base and J by 2 bases, and 9 bases separated the two germline ends. CDR3 length: 14 amino acids. Germline values: CDR1 MNHNS, CDR2 SASEGT. CDR3 protein: CASSEVGGPYEQYF. DNA for the CDR3: TGTGCCAGCAGTGAAGTGGGCGGTCCCTACGAGCAGTACTTC.

In its sample, this clonotype was seen a few times. The V call is TRBV18, the J call TRBJ1-1; 8 bases align to TRBD1. J lost 0 bases, V lost 4 bases, and 4 bases had no gene match. This CDR3 has 15 amino acids. CDR1 and CDR2 (germline): KGHSH, LQKENI. This CDR3 reads CASSQLTGVNTEAFF. CDR3 in DNA: TGTGCCAGCTCACAGCTGACAGGGGTGAACACTGAAGCTTTCTTT.